One sample yielded the 12 T cell receptor beta chains listed below, sequenced in a study of spatial heterogeneity in lung cancer. One entry per CDR3 protein, called by TCRdb with MiXCR from the 5' RACE reads. This sample carries 35,000 to 45,000 distinct CDR3 sequences, under 8% of them seen once, and the ten largest clones take roughly 30%. Indicated time point: sample taken at primary tumor resection. The source was PBMCs, collected at surgery. Source of these receptors: a female donor with early-stage non-small cell lung cancer.

Worth noting for this clonotype: With a much larger clone just one base away, this may be a read error. The chain employs TRBV19 and TRBJ1-1; perhaps TRBD1 as D (5 bases). The CDR3 contains 17 residues. Germline CDR1 is LNHDA and CDR2 is SQIVND (reference sequence). Deletions cut 3 bases from V and 5 bases from J, with 22 bases between. CDR3 bases: TGTGCCAGTAGTATCTTGGGGGATGGATCGAATCGAACTGAAGCTTTCTTT. Amino acids: CASSILGDGSNRTEAFF.

This clonotype was observed a few times. V and J are TRBV20-1 and TRBJ2-7, with 9 positions matching TRBD1. V dropped 0 bases and J dropped 1; count of bases not matched to a gene: 4. The CDR3 length is 15 residues. The germline gives CDR1 DFQATT, CDR2 SNEGSKA (reference sequence). The CDR3 coding sequence is TGCAGTGCTAGAGATCCGGGACAGGGTTCCTACGAGCAGTACTTC. As protein: CSARDPGQGSYEQYF.

This clonotype came up many times. The chain combines TRBV5-1 with TRBJ2-3, with 7 bases that match TRBD2. This CDR3 contains 14 residues. The germline CDR1 and CDR2 sequences are SGHRS and YFSETQ. J was trimmed by 5 bases and V by 7 bases; bases with no gene match: 10. The CDR3 DNA reads as TGCGCCAGCGAGGAGGGGCGGGGGAAAGATACGCAGTATTTT. It translates to CASEEGRGKDTQYF.

A few counts support this clonotype. The J gene is TRBJ2-7, the V gene TRBV30; D may be TRBD2 (7 bases). This CDR3 has 15 residues. The ends were cut back, 3 bases at V and 0 bases at J, with 15 bases in the middle. The V gene's germline CDR1 is GTSNPN and CDR2 SVGIG (reference sequence). Written as DNA, the CDR3 is TGTGCCTGGAGCGGTGAGGGGGGGAACTCCTACGAGCAGTACTTC. Residues: CAWSGEGGNSYEQYF.

In the case of this clonotype: The junction does not match germline at one end; this may be a read error. The chain employs TRBV28 and TRBJ1-6; D not certain. Germline V gene lookup returns CDR1 MDHEN and CDR2 SYDVKM. The CDR3 runs to 12 residues. The CDR3, as DNA: TGTACCAGCAGTTTGGTGTATTCACCCCTCCACTTT. Translation gives CTSSLVYSPLHF. The full variable domain, with the rest looked up from reference TRBV28 and TRBJ1-6, is DVKVTQSSRYLVKRTGEKVFLECVQDMDHENMFWYRQDPGLGLRLIYFSYDVKMKEKGDIPEGYSVSREKKERFSLILESASTNQTSMYLCTSSLVYSPLHFGNGTRLTVT.

The genes are TRBV7-9 and TRBJ2-6; D uncertain. Per the germline V gene, CDR1 is SEHNR and CDR2 is FQNEAQ (reference sequence). This CDR3 has 18 amino acids. V lost 0 bases and J lost 0, with 12 bases in between. CDR3 region: CASSLARQIRSGANVLTF. In DNA form, the CDR3 reads TGTGCCAGCAGCTTAGCGCGGCAGATTCGCTCTGGGGCCAACGTCCTGACTTTC.

The chain recombines TRBV27 with TRBJ1-1; possible D gene TRBD1, 5 bases. Germline assignment: CDR1 MNHEY and CDR2 SMNVEV (reference sequence). V was trimmed by 2 bases and J by 1 base, leaving 8 bases between them. This CDR3 region has 14 residues. CDR3 region: CASSLGAGNTEAFF. In DNA, the CDR3 is TGTGCCAGCAGTTTAGGGGCCGGGAACACTGAAGCTTTCTTT.

This clonotype has at least ten counts. This chain links TRBV4-3 with TRBJ2-2; 9 bases are shared with TRBD2. The CDR3 runs to 20 residues. Germline CDR1 LGHNA, CDR2 YSLEER. V lost 0 bases, J lost 3 bases, and 14 bases stayed unmatched. The CDR3 bases are TGCGCCAGCAGCCAAGACATCGGCGCATTCCTAGCGGGATACACCGGGGAGCTGTTTTTT. This sequence encodes CASSQDIGAFLAGYTGELFF.

This clonotype was detected ten times or more. The chain joins TRBV20-1 to TRBJ1-1; 7 nucleotides agree with TRBD1. The CDR3 has 14 residues. V shed 5 bases, J shed 3 bases, and the junction held 9 bases outside the gene matches. The V gene's germline CDR1 is DFQATT and CDR2 SNEGSKA (reference sequence). CDR3 loop: CSASSQGGDTEAFF. Written as DNA, the CDR3 is TGCAGTGCTTCCTCTCAGGGGGGCGACACTGAAGCTTTCTTT.

In this sample, this clonotype turned up a few times. The V and J genes are TRBV20-1 and TRBJ1-2; D possibly corresponds to TRBD1 (6 bases). Germline V CDR1 and CDR2: DFQATT, SNEGSKA (reference sequence). The CDR3 is made up of 17 amino acids. Trimming left V 3 bases short and J 2 bases short, with 22 bases between. The chain's CDR3 is CSASHPQGFNFNYGYTF. The CDR3, as DNA: TGCAGTGCTAGTCACCCACAGGGTTTTAATTTCAACTATGGCTACACCTTC.

The table lists this clonotype with many counts. J is TRBJ1-2 and V is TRBV6-6; D gene unclear. CDR1 is MNHNY and CDR2 is SVGAGI in the germline V gene (reference sequence). This CDR3 is 13 amino acids long. Trimming cost V 5 bases and J 5 bases, with 12 bases left between them. The CDR3 sequence is CASSDPRNYGYTF. For the CDR3, the DNA is TGTGCCAGCAGTGACCCTAGGAATTATGGCTACACCTTC.

The chain's CDR3 is CASSRQGRGIYEQYF. For the CDR3, the DNA is TGTGCCAGCAGCCGACAGGGTAGGGGGATTTACGAGCAGTACTTC. The gene calls are TRBV12-3 or TRBV12-4 and TRBJ2-7, with TRBD1 identical over 7 bases. V gave up 6 bases and J gave up 4 bases; unmatched junction bases: 12. This CDR3 region has 15 residues.